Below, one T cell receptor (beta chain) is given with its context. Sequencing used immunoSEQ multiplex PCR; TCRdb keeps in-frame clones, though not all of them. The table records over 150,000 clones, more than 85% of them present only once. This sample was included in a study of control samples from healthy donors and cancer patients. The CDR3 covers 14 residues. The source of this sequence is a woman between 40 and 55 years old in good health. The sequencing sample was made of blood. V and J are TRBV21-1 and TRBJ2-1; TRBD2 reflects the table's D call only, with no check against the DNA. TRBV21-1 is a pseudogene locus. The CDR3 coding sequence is TGTGCCAGCGACCGGGGGGTTAGTAACAATGAGCAGTTCTTC. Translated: CASDRGVSNNEQFF.